The clone carrying this T cell receptor (beta chain) was found a few times. What it binds is not known. Germline V CDR1 and CDR2: MNHNS, SASEGT. The CDR3 has 17 amino acids. Germline trimming cut 3 bases from V and 3 bases from J; bases unmatched to any gene: 12. This specimen comes from a study of cytomegalovirus exposure and HLA in healthy donors. The PCR used 60 Vbeta and 13 Jbeta primers. Original analysis: Later reanalysis found roughly 80 million unique TCR beta chains, around 10 million of them shared. Repertoires were generated with immunoSEQ multiplex PCR, while TCRdb's copy carries only in-frame clones and drops some. V, J and clone size are those of that table, while D and trimming were read from the DNA. Of 150,000 to 200,000 clones detected, approximately 80% appear once; the ten largest clones hold around 1.4%. Study findings and constraints: Within the data, a cluster of highly shared sequence variants was likely a sequencing artifact.

V and J are TRBV6-1 and TRBJ1-1; 8 nucleotides align to TRBD1. The clonotype comes from a male donor in good health and CMV-seronegative. Sequenced sample: PBMCs. Written as DNA, the CDR3 is TGTGCCAGCAGTGAGGCAGGGGGCTTTTGGCAGGACACTGAAGCTTTCTTT. Amino acid sequence: CASSEAGGFWQDTEAFF.